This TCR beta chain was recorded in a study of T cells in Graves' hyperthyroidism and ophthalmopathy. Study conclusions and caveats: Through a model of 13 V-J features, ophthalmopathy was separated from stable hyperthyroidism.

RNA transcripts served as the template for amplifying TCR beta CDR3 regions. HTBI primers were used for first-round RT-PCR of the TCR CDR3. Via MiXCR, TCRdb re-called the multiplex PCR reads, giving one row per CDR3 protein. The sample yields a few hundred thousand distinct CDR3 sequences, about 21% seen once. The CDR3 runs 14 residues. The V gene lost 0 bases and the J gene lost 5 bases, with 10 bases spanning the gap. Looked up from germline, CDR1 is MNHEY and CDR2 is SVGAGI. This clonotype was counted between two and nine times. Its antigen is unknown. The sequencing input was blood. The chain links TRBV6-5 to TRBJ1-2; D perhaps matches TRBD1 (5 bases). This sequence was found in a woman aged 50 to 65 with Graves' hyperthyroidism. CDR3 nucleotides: TGTGCCAGCAGTTACTCGGGCAGGGTATATGGCTACACCTTC. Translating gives CASSYSGRVYGYTF.